This entry lists 2 T cell receptor beta chains sequenced from one sample in a study of blood T cells in healthy people across ages. A second PCR of about 7 to 12 cycles used a sample-barcoded 5' primer and a J-beta primer mix. TCRdb passed the 5' RACE reads through MiXCR, listing each CDR3 protein once. The repertoire holds hundreds of thousands of distinct CDR3 sequences, with around 42% as singletons. Material for sequencing was blood. The receptors stem from a man aged 60 to 75 in good health.

V is TRBV9 and J is TRBJ2-5; D call uncertain. CDR1 SGDLS and CDR2 YYNGEE come from the germline V gene. V dropped 1 base and J dropped 2 bases, with 9 bases sitting between them. This CDR3 comprises 14 residues. The CDR3: CASSVTGSQETQYF. CDR3 DNA sequence: TGTGCCAGCAGCGTAACGGGCTCACAAGAGACCCAGTACTTC.

The chain employs TRBV15 and TRBJ2-1, with D maybe TRBD2 (7 bases). CDR1 is LNHNV and CDR2 is YYDKDF in the germline V gene (reference sequence). The length of the CDR3 is 17 residues. Trimming took 2 bases from V and 2 from J, leaving 16 bases between them. CDR3 residues: CATSRSPGGPTYNEQFF. The DNA for the CDR3 is TGTGCCACCAGCAGATCCCCCGGGGGGCCCACCTACAATGAGCAGTTCTTC.